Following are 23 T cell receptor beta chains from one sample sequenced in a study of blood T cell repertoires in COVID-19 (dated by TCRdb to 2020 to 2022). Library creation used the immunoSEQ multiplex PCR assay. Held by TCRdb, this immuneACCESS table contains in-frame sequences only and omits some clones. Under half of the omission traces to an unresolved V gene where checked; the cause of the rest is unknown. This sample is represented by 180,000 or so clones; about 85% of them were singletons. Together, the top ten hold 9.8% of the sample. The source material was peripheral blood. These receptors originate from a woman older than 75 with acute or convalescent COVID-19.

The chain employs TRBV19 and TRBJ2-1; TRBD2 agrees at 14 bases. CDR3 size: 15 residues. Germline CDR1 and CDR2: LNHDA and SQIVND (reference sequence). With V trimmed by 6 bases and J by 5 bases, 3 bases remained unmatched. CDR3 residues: CASSGTSGGHNEQFF. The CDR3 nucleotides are TGTGCCAGTAGCGGGACTAGCGGGGGACACAATGAGCAGTTCTTC. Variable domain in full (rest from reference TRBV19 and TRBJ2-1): DGGITQSPKYLFRKEGQNVTLSCEQNLNHDAMYWYRQDPGQGLRLIYYSQIVNDFQKGDIAEGYSVSREKKESFPLTVTSAQKNPTAFYLCASSGTSGGHNEQFFGPGTRLTVL.

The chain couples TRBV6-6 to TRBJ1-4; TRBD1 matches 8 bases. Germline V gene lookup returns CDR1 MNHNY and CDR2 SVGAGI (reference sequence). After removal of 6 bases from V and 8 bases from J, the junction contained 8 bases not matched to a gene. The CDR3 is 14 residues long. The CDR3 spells CASSIRGLEEKLFF. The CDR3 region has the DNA TGTGCCAGCAGCATCAGGGGGCTAGAAGAAAAACTGTTTTTT.

Written as DNA, the CDR3 is TGTGCCAGTAGAGACACAGGGGACTCTGGGGCCAACGTCCTGACTTTC. It encodes CASRDTGDSGANVLTF. The chain carries TRBV19 and TRBJ2-6; TRBD1 matches 7 bases. J was trimmed by 0 bases and V by 6 bases; bases with no gene match: 5. Germline CDR1 is LNHDA and CDR2 is SQIVND (reference sequence). There are 16 residues in the CDR3. The variable domain in full, with the rest retrieved from reference TRBV19 and TRBJ2-6, is DGGITQSPKYLFRKEGQNVTLSCEQNLNHDAMYWYRQDPGQGLRLIYYSQIVNDFQKGDIAEGYSVSREKKESFPLTVTSAQKNPTAFYLCASRDTGDSGANVLTFGAGSRLTVL.

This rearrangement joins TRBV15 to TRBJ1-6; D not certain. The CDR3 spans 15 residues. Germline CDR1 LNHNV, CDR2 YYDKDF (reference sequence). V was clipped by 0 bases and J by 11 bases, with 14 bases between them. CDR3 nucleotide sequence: TGTGCCACCAGCAGAGATGGGTTATCCGGGGCACCCCTCCACTTT. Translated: CATSRDGLSGAPLHF.

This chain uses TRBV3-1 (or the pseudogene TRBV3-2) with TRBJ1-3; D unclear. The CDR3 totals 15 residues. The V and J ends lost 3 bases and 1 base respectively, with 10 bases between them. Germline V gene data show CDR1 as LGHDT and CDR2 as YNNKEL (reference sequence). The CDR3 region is CASSQPGLSGNTIYF. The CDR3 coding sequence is TGTGCCAGCAGCCAGCCCGGACTTTCTGGAAACACCATATATTTT.

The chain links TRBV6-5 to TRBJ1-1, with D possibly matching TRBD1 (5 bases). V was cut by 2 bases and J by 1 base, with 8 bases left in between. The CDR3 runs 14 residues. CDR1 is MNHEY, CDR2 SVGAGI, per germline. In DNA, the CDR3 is TGTGCCAGCAGTTACAGACAGTCGAACACTGAAGCTTTCTTT. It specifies CASSYRQSNTEAFF.

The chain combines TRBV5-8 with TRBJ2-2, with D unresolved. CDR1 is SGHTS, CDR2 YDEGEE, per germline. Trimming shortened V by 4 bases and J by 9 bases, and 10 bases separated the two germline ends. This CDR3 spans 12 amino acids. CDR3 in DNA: TGTGCCAGCAGCCCTCGGTACCGGGAGCTGTTTTTT. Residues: CASSPRYRELFF. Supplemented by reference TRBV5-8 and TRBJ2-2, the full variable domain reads EAGVTQSPTHLIKTRGQQATLRCSPISGHTSVYWYQQALGLGLQFLLWYDEGEERNRGNFPPRFSGRQFPNYSSELNVNALELEDSALYLCASSPRYRELFFGEGSRLTVL.

The CDR3 here is CSVANGQIHYEQYF. The CDR3 nucleotides read TGCAGCGTTGCAAATGGCCAGATACACTACGAGCAGTACTTC. The V and J genes are TRBV29-1 and TRBJ2-7; D remains unclear. V was clipped by 4 bases and J by 3 bases, with 16 bases between them. The CDR3 loop spans 14 amino acids. Germline V gene data show CDR1 as SQVTM and CDR2 as ANQGSEA.

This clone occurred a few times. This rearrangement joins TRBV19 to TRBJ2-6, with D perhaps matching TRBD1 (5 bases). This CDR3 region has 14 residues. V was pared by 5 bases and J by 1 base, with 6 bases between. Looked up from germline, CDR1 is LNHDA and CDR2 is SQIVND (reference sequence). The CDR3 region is CASSGASGANVLTF. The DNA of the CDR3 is TGTGCCAGTAGTGGGGCGTCTGGGGCCAACGTCCTGACTTTC. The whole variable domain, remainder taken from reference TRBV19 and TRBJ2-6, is DGGITQSPKYLFRKEGQNVTLSCEQNLNHDAMYWYRQDPGQGLRLIYYSQIVNDFQKGDIAEGYSVSREKKESFPLTVTSAQKNPTAFYLCASSGASGANVLTFGAGSRLTVL.

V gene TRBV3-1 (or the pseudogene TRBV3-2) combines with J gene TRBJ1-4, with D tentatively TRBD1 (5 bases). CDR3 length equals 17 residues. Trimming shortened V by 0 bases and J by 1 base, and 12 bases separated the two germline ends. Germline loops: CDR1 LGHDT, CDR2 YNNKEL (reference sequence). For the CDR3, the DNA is TGTGCCAGCAGCCAAGAGTGGCAGGGTGGAACTAATGAAAAACTGTTTTTT. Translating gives CASSQEWQGGTNEKLFF.

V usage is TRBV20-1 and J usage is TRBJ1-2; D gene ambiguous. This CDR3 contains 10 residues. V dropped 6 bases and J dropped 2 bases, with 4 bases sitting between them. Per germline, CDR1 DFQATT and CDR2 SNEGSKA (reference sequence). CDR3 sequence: CSASNYGYTF. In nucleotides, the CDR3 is TGCAGTGCCTCGAACTATGGCTACACCTTC.

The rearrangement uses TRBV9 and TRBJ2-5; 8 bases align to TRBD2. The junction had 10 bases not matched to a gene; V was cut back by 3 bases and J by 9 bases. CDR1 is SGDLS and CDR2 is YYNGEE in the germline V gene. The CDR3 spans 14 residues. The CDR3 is CASSGTGGTGPQYF. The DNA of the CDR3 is TGTGCCAGCAGCGGCACGGGGGGGACCGGACCCCAGTACTTC. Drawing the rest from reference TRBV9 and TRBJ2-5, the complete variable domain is DSGVTQTPKHLITATGQRVTLRCSPRSGDLSVYWYQQSLDQGLQFLIQYYNGEERAKGNILERFSAQQFPDLHSELNLSSLELGDSALYFCASSGTGGTGPQYFGPGTRLLVL.

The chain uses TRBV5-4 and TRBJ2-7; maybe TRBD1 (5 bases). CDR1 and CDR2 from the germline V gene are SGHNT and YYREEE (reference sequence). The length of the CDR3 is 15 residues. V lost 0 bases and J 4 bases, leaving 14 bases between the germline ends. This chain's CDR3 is CASSLEVAGWYEQYF. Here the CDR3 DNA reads TGTGCCAGCAGCTTGGAGGTGGCAGGGTGGTACGAGCAGTACTTC. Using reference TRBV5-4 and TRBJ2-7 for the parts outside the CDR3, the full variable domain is ETGVTQSPTHLIKTRGQQVTLRCSSQSGHNTVSWYQQALGQGPQFIFQYYREEENGRGNFPPRFSGLQFPNYSSELNVNALELDDSALYLCASSLEVAGWYEQYFGPGTRLTVT.

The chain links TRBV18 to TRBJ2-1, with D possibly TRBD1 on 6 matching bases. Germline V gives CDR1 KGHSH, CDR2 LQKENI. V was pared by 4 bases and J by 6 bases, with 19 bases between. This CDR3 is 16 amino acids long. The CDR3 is CASSLAWDTDLNEQFF. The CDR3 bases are TGTGCCAGCTCACTGGCGTGGGACACGGACCTCAATGAGCAGTTCTTC.

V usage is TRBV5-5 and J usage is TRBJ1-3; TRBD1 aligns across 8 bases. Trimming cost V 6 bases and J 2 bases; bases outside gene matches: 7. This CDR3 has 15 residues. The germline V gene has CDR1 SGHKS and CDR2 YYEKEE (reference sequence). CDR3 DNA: TGTGCCAGCATCCAGGGGGCCCACACTGGAAACACCATATATTTT. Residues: CASIQGAHTGNTIYF.

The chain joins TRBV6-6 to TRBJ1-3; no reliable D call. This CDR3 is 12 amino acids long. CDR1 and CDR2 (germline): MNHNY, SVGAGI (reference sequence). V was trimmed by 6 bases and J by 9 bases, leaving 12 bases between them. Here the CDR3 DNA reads TGTGCCAGCAGCCTTTCGGAGAGCACCATATATTTT. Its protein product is CASSLSESTIYF.

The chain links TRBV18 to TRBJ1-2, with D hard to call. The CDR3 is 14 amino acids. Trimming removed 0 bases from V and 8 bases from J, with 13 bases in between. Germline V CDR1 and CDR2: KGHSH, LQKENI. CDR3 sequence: CASSPPVGLGGYTF. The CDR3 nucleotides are TGTGCCAGCTCACCACCGGTGGGTCTGGGCGGCTACACCTTC. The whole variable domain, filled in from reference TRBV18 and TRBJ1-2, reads NAGVMQNPRHLVRRRGQEARLRCSPMKGHSHVYWYRQLPEEGLKFMVYLQKENIIDESGMPKERFSAEFPKEGPSILRIQQVVRGDSAAYFCASSPPVGLGGYTFGSGTRLTVV.

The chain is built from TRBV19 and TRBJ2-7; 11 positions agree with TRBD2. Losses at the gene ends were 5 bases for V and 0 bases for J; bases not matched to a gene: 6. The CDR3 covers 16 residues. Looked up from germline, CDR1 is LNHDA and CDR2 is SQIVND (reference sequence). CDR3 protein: CASSAELAGASYEQYF. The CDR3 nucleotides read TGTGCCAGTAGTGCCGAACTAGCGGGGGCCTCCTACGAGCAGTACTTC.

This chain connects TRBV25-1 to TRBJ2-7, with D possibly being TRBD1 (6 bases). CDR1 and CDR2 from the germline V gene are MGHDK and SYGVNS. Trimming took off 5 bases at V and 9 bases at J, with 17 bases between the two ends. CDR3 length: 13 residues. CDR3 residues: CASSLRSGGTQYF. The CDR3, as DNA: TGTGCCAGCAGTCTGAGGTCTGGGGGCACGCAGTACTTC.

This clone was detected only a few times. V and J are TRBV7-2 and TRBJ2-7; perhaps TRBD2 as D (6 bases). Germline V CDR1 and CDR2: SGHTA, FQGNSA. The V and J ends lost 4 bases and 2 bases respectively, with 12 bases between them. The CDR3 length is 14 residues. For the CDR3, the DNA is TGTGCCAGCAGCTCGGGACTGCCTACCTACGAGCAGTACTTC. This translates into CASSSGLPTYEQYF.

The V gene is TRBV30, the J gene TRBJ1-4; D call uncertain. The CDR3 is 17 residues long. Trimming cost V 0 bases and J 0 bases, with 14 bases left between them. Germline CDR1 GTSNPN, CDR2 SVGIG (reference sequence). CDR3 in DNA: TGTGCCTGGAGTGTATTGTTTGGCCCTTCAACTAATGAAAAACTGTTTTTT. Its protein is CAWSVLFGPSTNEKLFF.

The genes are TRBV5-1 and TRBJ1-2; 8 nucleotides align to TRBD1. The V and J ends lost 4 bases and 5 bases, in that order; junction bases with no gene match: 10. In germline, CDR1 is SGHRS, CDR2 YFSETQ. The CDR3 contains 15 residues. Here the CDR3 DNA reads TGCGCCAGCAGCGGGGGACAGGACCAGAGGTATGGCTACACCTTC. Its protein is CASSGGQDQRYGYTF.

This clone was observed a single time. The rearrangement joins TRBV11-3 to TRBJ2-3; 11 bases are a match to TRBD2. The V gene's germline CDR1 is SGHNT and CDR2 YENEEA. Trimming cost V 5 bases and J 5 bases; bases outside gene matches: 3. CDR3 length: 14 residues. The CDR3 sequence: CASSPGLAGDTQYF. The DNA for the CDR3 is TGTGCCAGCAGCCCCGGACTAGCGGGAGATACGCAGTATTTT.